This TCR beta chain was identified during a study of blood T cell repertoires in COVID-19. Study-level background: Acute-phase and convalescent COVID-19 samples originated in the United States, Italy and Spain.

The CDR3 extends over 14 amino acids. The V gene lost 7 bases and the J gene lost 6 bases, with 16 bases spanning the gap. Per germline, CDR1 MNHEY and CDR2 SVGAGI. How the authors handled the data: Amplification with reference gene primers provided the estimates of nucleated cell counts. Profiling relied on immunoSEQ multiplex PCR, and the TCRdb table lists in-frame clones only, not all of them. Clonal size and the V and J genes are those of that table, whereas D and trimming came from the DNA. The sample holds roughly 200,000 clones; about 85% are singletons and the top ten take around 24%. What was sequenced was PBMCs or T cells enriched from blood (not recorded which). This sequence joins TRBV6-5 and TRBJ1-5; tentative D call: TRBD1 (5 bases). The receptor's source is a woman aged 40 to 50 in a cohort exposed to, infected with or recovered from COVID-19 (not recorded which). DNA for the CDR3: TGTGCCAGCACCCGAGCGGGGGACGGTCAGCCCCAGCATTTT. Residues: CASTRAGDGQPQHF.